This note documents a single TCR beta chain sequence. With 4 bases removed from V and 5 bases from J, the gap between germline ends came to 18 bases. The CDR3 contains 15 residues. Per germline, CDR1 SGHRS and CDR2 YFSETQ. These data originate in a study of blood T cell repertoires in COVID-19. The repertoire was sequenced with immunoSEQ multiplex PCR; TCRdb's copy has only in-frame clones and lacks some. The table has a few hundred thousand clones, around nine tenths seen once. Specimen: peripheral blood. This sequence originates from a man aged 40-50 years who had recovered from COVID-19. The chain joins TRBV5-1 to TRBJ2-5; a weak D match, TRBD2 (6 bases). The CDR3 nucleotides read TGCGCCAGCAGCAGCAACGTGGGGGGACTTGAGACCCAGTACTTC. Translating it yields CASSSNVGGLETQYF.